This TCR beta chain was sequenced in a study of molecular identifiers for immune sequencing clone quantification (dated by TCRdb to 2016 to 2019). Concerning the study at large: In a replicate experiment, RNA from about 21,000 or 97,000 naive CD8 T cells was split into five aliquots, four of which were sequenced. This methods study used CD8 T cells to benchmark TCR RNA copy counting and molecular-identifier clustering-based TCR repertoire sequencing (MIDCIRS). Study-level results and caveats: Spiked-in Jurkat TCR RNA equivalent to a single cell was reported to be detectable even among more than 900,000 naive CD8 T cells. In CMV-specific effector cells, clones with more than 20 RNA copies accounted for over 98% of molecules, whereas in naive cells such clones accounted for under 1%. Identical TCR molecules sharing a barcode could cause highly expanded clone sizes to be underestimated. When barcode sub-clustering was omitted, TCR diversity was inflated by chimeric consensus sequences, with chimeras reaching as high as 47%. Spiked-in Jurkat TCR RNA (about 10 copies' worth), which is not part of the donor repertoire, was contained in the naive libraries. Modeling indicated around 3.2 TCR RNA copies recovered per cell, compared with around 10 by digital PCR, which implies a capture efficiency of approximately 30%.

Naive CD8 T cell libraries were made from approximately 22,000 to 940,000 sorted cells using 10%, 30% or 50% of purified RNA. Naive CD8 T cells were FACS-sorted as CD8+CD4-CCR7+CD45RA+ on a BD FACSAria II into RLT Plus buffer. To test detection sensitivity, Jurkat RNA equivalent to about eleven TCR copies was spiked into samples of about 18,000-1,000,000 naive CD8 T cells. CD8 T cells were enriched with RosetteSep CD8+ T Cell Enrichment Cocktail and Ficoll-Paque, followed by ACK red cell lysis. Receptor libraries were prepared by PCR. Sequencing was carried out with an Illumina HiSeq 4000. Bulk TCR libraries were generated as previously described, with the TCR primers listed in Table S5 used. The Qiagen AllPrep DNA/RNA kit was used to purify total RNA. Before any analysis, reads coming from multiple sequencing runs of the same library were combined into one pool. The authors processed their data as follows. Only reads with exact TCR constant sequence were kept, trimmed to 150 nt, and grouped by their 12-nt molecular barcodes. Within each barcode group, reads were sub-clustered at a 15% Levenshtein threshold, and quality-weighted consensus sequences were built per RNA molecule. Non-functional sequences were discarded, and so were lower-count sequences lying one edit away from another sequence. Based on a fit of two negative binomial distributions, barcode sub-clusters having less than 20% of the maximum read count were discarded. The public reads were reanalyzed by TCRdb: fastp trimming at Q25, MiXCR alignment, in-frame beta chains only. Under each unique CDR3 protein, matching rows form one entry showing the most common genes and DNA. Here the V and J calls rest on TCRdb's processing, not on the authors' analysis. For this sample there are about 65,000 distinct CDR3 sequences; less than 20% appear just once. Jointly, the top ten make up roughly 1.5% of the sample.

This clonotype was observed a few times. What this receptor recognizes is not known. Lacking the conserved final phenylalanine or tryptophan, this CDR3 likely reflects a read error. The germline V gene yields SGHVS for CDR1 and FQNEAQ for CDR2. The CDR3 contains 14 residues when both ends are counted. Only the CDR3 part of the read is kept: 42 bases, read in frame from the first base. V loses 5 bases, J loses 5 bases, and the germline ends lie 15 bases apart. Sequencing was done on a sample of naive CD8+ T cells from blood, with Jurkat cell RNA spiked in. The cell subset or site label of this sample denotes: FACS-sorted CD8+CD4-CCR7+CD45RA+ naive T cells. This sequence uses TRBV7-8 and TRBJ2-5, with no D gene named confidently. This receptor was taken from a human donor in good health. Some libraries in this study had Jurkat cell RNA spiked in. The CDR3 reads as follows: CASSPSPNPETQYL. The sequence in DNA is TGTGCCAGCAGCCCGAGCCCCAACCCGGAGACCCAGTACCTC.